Sequencing of this TCR beta chain was carried out in a study of T cell responses to AZD1222 COVID-19 vaccine. Study summary: Pooling covered second doses at about 4 or about 12 weeks. Overall study results and limits: Among the donors, most were white British and more were female, and clonal diversity was possibly underestimated. Baseline antibody screening turned up just six or seven seropositive AZD1222 recipients. Mapped onto spike, vaccine-associated CD4 TCRs spanned it and were dominant at 160-218 and 743-854.

The repertoire was sequenced with immunoSEQ multiplex PCR; TCRdb's copy has only in-frame clones and lacks some. The sample comprises about 63,000 clones, over 75% of which are singletons, and roughly 20% rests with the top ten. As to this clone: The antigen remains undetermined.

J gave up 5 bases and V 5 bases, and 10 bases lay outside the gene matches. This CDR3 contains 15 residues. Germline V gives CDR1 MGHRA, CDR2 YSYEKL. Sequenced here: peripheral blood, sampled on day 0 of AZD1222 vaccination. The chain is built from TRBV4-1 and TRBJ1-2; 8 bases are a match to TRBD1. This sequence originates from an adult in good health. The CDR3 nucleotides are TGCGCCAGCAGCAAACCGGGACAGGTCTTATATGGCTACACCTTC. It yields the protein CASSKPGQVLYGYTF.